Each of the 27 T cell receptor beta chains below was sequenced from the same sample in a study of blood T cell repertoires in COVID-19. Assay used: immunoSEQ multiplex PCR; TCRdb lists only in-frame clones, some missing. The repertoire includes over 250,000 clones, roughly 85% of them detected once, and 4.5% to 5.5% sits in the top ten. The sequenced material came from peripheral blood. The source of these receptors is a man aged 45-60 years with active or convalescent COVID-19.

This clone was seen repeatedly, ten times or more. The J gene is TRBJ2-7, the V gene TRBV7-2; D may be TRBD2 (6 bases). CDR3 length: 11 residues. Trimming removed 5 bases at V and 6 bases at J, with 8 bases between. Germline V gene data show CDR1 as SGHTA and CDR2 as FQGNSA. In nucleotides, the CDR3 is TGTGCCAGCAGCCAGGAGGGCGAGCAGTACTTC. It specifies CASSQEGEQYF. Complete variable domain (other parts from reference TRBV7-2 and TRBJ2-7): GAGVSQSPSNKVTEKGKDVELRCDPISGHTALYWYRQSLGQGLEFLIYFQGNSAPDKSGLPSDRFSAERTGGSVSTLTIQRTQQEDSAVYLCASSQEGEQYFGPGTRLTVT.

Notes on this clone: Being one base from a much bigger clone, this may be a read error. This chain links TRBV7-9 with TRBJ1-6, with TRBD1 matching 8 bases. The CDR3 extends over 14 amino acids. Germline V CDR1 and CDR2: SEHNR, FQNEAQ (reference sequence). Here the CDR3 reads CASSFTGGNSLLHF. The CDR3 nucleotides read TGTGCCAGCAGCTTTACAGGGGGGAATTCACTCCTCCACTTT.

The chain employs TRBV5-5 and TRBJ2-2; 8 nucleotides align to TRBD1. Germline CDR1 is SGHKS and CDR2 is YYEKEE (reference sequence). CDR3 length: 15 amino acids. The V segment lost 6 bases and the J segment 4 bases; nucleotides outside the gene matches: 8. The CDR3 loop reads CASNIQGAGTGELFF. The DNA for the CDR3 is TGTGCCAGCAACATTCAGGGGGCGGGCACCGGGGAGCTGTTTTTT.

This sequence joins TRBV7-2 and TRBJ2-1; 7 nucleotides agree with TRBD1. The V and J ends lost 6 bases and 4 bases, in that order; junction bases with no gene match: 9. CDR3 length equals 15 residues. Germline V gene lookup returns CDR1 SGHTA and CDR2 FQGNSA. The CDR3 reads CASRTGSGRYNEQFF. DNA for the CDR3: TGTGCCAGCAGGACAGGGAGCGGAAGATACAATGAGCAGTTCTTC.

The J gene is TRBJ1-5, the V gene TRBV10-3, with 7 positions matching TRBD1. Trimming took 4 bases from V and 6 from J; bases not matched to a gene: 3. The CDR3 totals 13 residues. CDR1 is ENHRY, CDR2 SYGVKD, per germline. CDR3 bases: TGTGCCATCAGTGCGGAGGGGGCTCAGCCCCAGCATTTT. It encodes CAISAEGAQPQHF.

The chain joins TRBV28 to TRBJ1-1; no reliable D call. The CDR3 is 13 residues long. Per germline, CDR1 MDHEN and CDR2 SYDVKM. Trimming pared 4 bases from V and 1 base from J, leaving 7 bases between. The CDR3 nucleotides read TGTGCCAGCAGTTATAGCCCGAACACTGAAGCTTTCTTT. It specifies CASSYSPNTEAFF.

A few counts support this clone. A much larger clone lies a single base off, so this may be a read error. The chain carries TRBV5-4 and TRBJ2-2, with 8 bases aligning to TRBD1. The CDR3 spans 15 residues. V trimming: 4 bases; J trimming: 4 bases; junction bases outside the gene matches: 6. Per germline, CDR1 SGHNT and CDR2 YYREEE (reference sequence). CDR3 sequence: CASSRTGSGTGELFF. For the CDR3, the DNA is TGTGCCAGCAGCCGGACAGGGAGCGGCACCGGGGAGCTGTTTTTT.

CDR3 residues: CASSPTFTDTQYF. CDR3 DNA sequence: TGTGCCAGCAGCCCCACATTCACGGATACGCAGTATTTT. The chain combines TRBV7-3 with TRBJ2-3; no reliable D call. V was trimmed by 5 bases and J by 6 bases, leaving 12 bases between them. Germline-derived CDR1 and CDR2 are SGHTA and FQGTGA. This CDR3 has 13 amino acids.

This clone was seen only once. The genes are TRBV19 and TRBJ2-7; no clear D. V gave up 5 bases and J gave up 2 bases, with 13 bases separating them. This CDR3 has 14 amino acids. The V gene's germline CDR1 is LNHDA and CDR2 SQIVND (reference sequence). The CDR3 coding sequence is TGTGCCAGTAGTCCCCCTCTACCGGCCTACGAGCAGTACTTC. Translated, it gives CASSPPLPAYEQYF.

This chain joins TRBV28 and TRBJ2-7; 11 bases align to TRBD2. V was clipped by 3 bases and J by 7 bases; unmatched bases: 8. The CDR3 sequence is 15 residues long. Germline-derived CDR1 and CDR2 are MDHEN and SYDVKM. This chain's CDR3 is CASSFPPLAGGEQYF. The DNA for the CDR3 is TGTGCCAGCAGTTTTCCCCCTCTAGCGGGAGGTGAGCAGTACTTC.

This chain uses TRBV5-5 with TRBJ1-1; 7 nucleotides match TRBD1. The germline gives CDR1 SGHKS, CDR2 YYEKEE (reference sequence). The CDR3 has 15 residues. V lost 2 bases, J lost 4 bases, and 8 bases stayed unmatched. The CDR3 DNA sequence: TGTGCCAGCAGCTTCTCAGGGGGAGGTGGCACTGAAGCTTTCTTT. It encodes CASSFSGGGGTEAFF.

The chain recombines TRBV14 with TRBJ1-2; 7 bases map to TRBD1. CDR1 is SGHDN, CDR2 FVKESK, per germline. The CDR3 consists of 15 residues. Trimming at V came to 4 bases and at J to 6 bases, leaving 11 bases not matched to a gene. CDR3 protein: CASSRNRDSRDGYTF. CDR3 DNA: TGTGCCAGCAGCCGCAACCGGGACAGTAGAGATGGCTACACCTTC.

The rearrangement links TRBV30 to TRBJ2-3; the match to TRBD2 covers 15 bases. CDR3 length equals 16 residues. The germline CDR1 and CDR2 sequences are GTSNPN and SVGIG (reference sequence). Losses at the gene ends were 2 bases for V and 4 bases for J; bases not matched to a gene: 4. The CDR3 bases are TGTGCCTGGAGTAGGGGACTAGCGGGAGGAGCAGATACGCAGTATTTT. This codes for CAWSRGLAGGADTQYF.

J is TRBJ1-4 and V is TRBV18; 9 nucleotides align to TRBD1. The CDR3 consists of 17 residues. Germline V gene sequence: CDR1 KGHSH, CDR2 LQKENI. V gave up 2 bases and J gave up 7 bases; unmatched junction bases: 11. The CDR3 reads CASSPSLQGARGEKLFF. The CDR3 nucleotides read TGTGCCAGCTCACCAAGCCTACAGGGGGCGAGGGGTGAAAAACTGTTTTTT.

This clone was observed a single time. The V call is TRBV3-1 (or the pseudogene TRBV3-2), the J call TRBJ1-1; TRBD1 matches 7 bases. The CDR3 runs to 13 residues. Germline CDR1 and CDR2: LGHDT and YNNKEL (reference sequence). Trimming at V came to 0 bases and at J to 9 bases, leaving 4 bases not matched to a gene. This chain's CDR3 is CASSQDGTAKAFF. CDR3 DNA: TGTGCCAGCAGCCAAGACGGGACAGCTAAAGCTTTCTTT.

The chain combines TRBV27 with TRBJ2-6; no reliable D call. This CDR3 has 14 amino acids. V was trimmed by 3 bases and J by 0 bases, leaving 3 bases between them. Germline V gives CDR1 MNHEY, CDR2 SMNVEV (reference sequence). The CDR3 DNA reads as TGTGCCAGCAGTTTCATCTCTGGGGCCAACGTCCTGACTTTC. Its protein product is CASSFISGANVLTF.

CDR3 in amino acids: CASSPLGPSSGNTIYF. CDR3 in DNA: TGTGCCAGCAGCCCCCTAGGCCCAAGCTCTGGAAACACCATATATTTT. The V call is TRBV3-1 (or the pseudogene TRBV3-2), the J call TRBJ1-3; D not certain. Trimming took 4 bases from V and 0 from J, leaving 13 bases between them. From germline, CDR1 is LGHDT and CDR2 YNNKEL (reference sequence). CDR3 size: 16 residues.

The chain uses TRBV5-1 and TRBJ1-1, with D maybe TRBD1 (6 bases). This CDR3 is 15 amino acids long. Trimming left V 4 bases short and J 0 bases short, with 13 bases between. Germline-derived CDR1 and CDR2 are SGHRS and YFSETQ. CDR3 protein: CASSPRGGMNTEAFF. The CDR3 nucleotides read TGCGCCAGCAGCCCCAGGGGTGGGATGAACACTGAAGCTTTCTTT.

This clone was detected a few times. The chain links TRBV7-9 to TRBJ2-5; 9 bases match TRBD1. This CDR3 spans 11 amino acids. Unmatched junction bases numbered 5, after V lost 5 bases and J lost 13 bases. Looked up from germline, CDR1 is SEHNR and CDR2 is FQNEAQ (reference sequence). CDR3 amino acids: CASSPGQGLYF. CDR3 coding DNA: TGTGCCAGCAGCCCTGGACAGGGGTTGTACTTC.

Here the CDR3 DNA reads TGTGCCAGCAGTTACTCGACAGGGGTGTATGGCTACACCTTC. This codes for CASSYSTGVYGYTF. The V call is TRBV6-6, the J call TRBJ1-2, with 8 bases lining up with TRBD1. Germline CDR1 is MNHNY and CDR2 is SVGAGI (reference sequence). The V gene end was trimmed by 0 bases and the J gene end by 5 bases; junction bases not matched to a gene: 2. The CDR3 spans 14 residues.

The rearrangement uses TRBV7-9 and TRBJ1-1; no reliable D call. The germline V gene encodes CDR1 SEHNR and CDR2 FQNEAQ (reference sequence). Trimming removed 1 base at V and 11 bases at J, with 14 bases between. This CDR3 region has 13 residues. CDR3 sequence reads: CASSLGGGNKAFF. CDR3 nucleotide sequence: TGTGCCAGCAGCTTAGGAGGTGGAAATAAGGCTTTCTTT.

This clone has just a few counts. This chain uses TRBV6-6 with TRBJ1-2; 7 bases align to TRBD1. This CDR3 spans 15 amino acids. V dropped 6 bases and J dropped 6; count of bases not matched to a gene: 13. Germline V gene lookup returns CDR1 MNHNY and CDR2 SVGAGI (reference sequence). The chain's CDR3 is CASSQSPTGADGYTF. The DNA of the CDR3 is TGTGCCAGCAGCCAAAGCCCAACAGGGGCCGATGGCTACACCTTC.

V and J are TRBV12-3 or TRBV12-4 and TRBJ2-4; no reliable D call. The CDR3 is made up of 12 amino acids. The V gene lost 4 bases and the J gene lost 5 bases, with 6 bases spanning the gap. The DNA for the CDR3 is TGTGCCAGCAGTTCCTCAGAAAACATTCAGTACTTC. Protein product: CASSSSENIQYF.

This chain uses TRBV19 with TRBJ2-1, with 10 bases lining up with TRBD2. Germline-derived CDR1 and CDR2 are LNHDA and SQIVND (reference sequence). The CDR3 sequence is 15 residues long. With 6 bases clipped from V and 2 bases from J, the junction kept 4 bases outside the gene matches. The CDR3 sequence: CASSLAGAPYNEQFF. In nucleotides, the CDR3 is TGTGCCAGTAGCCTAGCGGGAGCGCCCTACAATGAGCAGTTCTTC.

This chain uses TRBV7-3 with TRBJ2-5; D is possibly TRBD2 (6 bases). Trimming removed 1 base from V and 5 bases from J, with 11 bases in between. CDR3 length: 14 amino acids. Per germline, CDR1 SGHTA and CDR2 FQGTGA. The CDR3 coding sequence is TGTGCCAGCAGCTTAAATCCAGCGGGCGAGACCCAGTACTTC. Translation: CASSLNPAGETQYF.

The chain joins TRBV9 to TRBJ2-7; a weak D match, TRBD1 (6 bases). There are 14 residues in the CDR3. The V end lost 4 bases, the J end lost 1 base, and 12 bases lay between the germline ends. Germline lookup yields CDR1 SGDLS and CDR2 YYNGEE. CDR3 sequence reads: CASSLQGQSYEQYF. As DNA, the CDR3 is TGTGCCAGCAGCCTTCAGGGACAATCCTACGAGCAGTACTTC.

The genes are TRBV6-5 and TRBJ2-3; D may be TRBD2 (5 bases). The CDR3 has 15 residues. V lost 4 bases, J lost 2 bases, and 13 bases lay in between. The germline V gene encodes CDR1 MNHEY and CDR2 SVGAGI. The chain's CDR3 is CASSSGSAYTDTQYF. The CDR3 DNA sequence: TGTGCCAGCAGTTCGGGGAGCGCGTACACAGATACGCAGTATTTT.